This T cell receptor (beta chain) emerged from a study of blood T cell repertoires in COVID-19 (dated by TCRdb to between 2020 and 2021). For context, the study as a whole: Samples from collaborators originated in the United States, Italy and Spain and spanned both the acute and convalescent phases of COVID-19. The prospective study material was composed of cDNA or gDNA derived from T cells, B-cell-depleted T cells, or PBMCs. The dataset comprised deeply sampled blood TCRbeta repertoires from subjects exposed to, actively infected with, or recovered from COVID-19. A freely available public database, intended as a resource for researchers studying the immune response to SARS-CoV-2, is where the repertoires were released. The samples were drawn from two sources: the first 160 participants of the ongoing ImmuneRACE study, and 1,254 subjects contributed by 6 global collaborators. Nearly every sample came with metadata listing a de-identified subject ID, COVID-19 status, age in years and sex. Where available, HLA class I and class II types were taken from metadata supplied by the sample provider and were not determined by assay-based typing. Here is what the overall study found, with its caveats: Clinical and demographic metadata were provided uncurated, with the amount varying by source and participant.

This clone was seen just once. Its antigen remains undetermined. Base qualities were left out, and no much larger clone turns up one base away. The immunoSEQ Assay, a bias-controlled multiplex PCR, was used to amplify TCRbeta CDR3 regions from genomic DNA. The study's own analysis went as follows. Nucleated cell counts per sample were estimated from amplification of reference gene primers within the assay. To quantify the absolute abundance of each unique TCRbeta CDR3 rearrangement, sequence reads were collapsed and filtered. For each sample, productive Simpson clonality was calculated as the square root of Simpson's diversity index over productive rearrangements. TCRdb holds this immuneACCESS table with in-frame rearrangements only. Some clones are missing; in checked studies, unresolved V genes explain under half, and the rest has no known cause. For V, J and clone size, that table is used; D and trimming come from the DNA. Present in this sample are 200,000 to 300,000 clones, around 87% of which were seen just once. The top ten clonotypes cover approximately 1.5% of the sample.

Another Seattle source contributed samples from volunteer blood donors who had recovered from COVID-19. Whole blood was collected in K2EDTA tubes by collaborating institutions according to the institutions' own protocols. Collaborator samples were shipped for TCRbeta analysis as frozen whole blood, isolated PBMCs, or DNA extracted from either sample type. The germline V gene yields SGHVS for CDR1 and FQNEAQ for CDR2. The CDR3 measures 15 amino acids from cysteine to phenylalanine. Only CDR3 DNA remains: 45 bases, in frame from the first base. The germline V end is reduced by 1 base and the J end by 1 base; junction bases left unmatched: 0.

This sequence was found in a woman between 40 and 50 years old who had recovered from COVID-19. The material sequenced was peripheral blood. The chain joins TRBV7-8 to TRBJ2-5, and TRBD2 aligns with 10 junction nucleotides. The DNA sequence follows: TGTGCCAGCAGCTTAGTAGCGGGGGGCCAAGAGACCCAGTACTTC. This gives the protein CASSLVAGGQETQYF.